This T cell receptor beta chain stems from a study of post-analysis software for immune sequencing data (dated by TCRdb to between 2015 and 2016). Concerning the study at large: The recorded disease courses included relapsing-remitting, secondary progressive and progressive-relapsing multiple sclerosis, and some patients had no subtype annotation. The multiple sclerosis patient repertoires were compared with 10 or so previously published healthy control repertoires from donors aged roughly 6 to 27 years. A subset of samples was prepared in parallel using single-end sample barcoding, then pooled and co-amplified after Illumina adapter ligation. Points the paper makes about the study in general: Direct clustering with F measure showed strong co-clustering of samples prepared in the same batch, prompting a batch-effect correction. Multiple sclerosis patients had significantly lower normalized Chao1 diversity than controls, a result that suggests substantial peripheral T-cell clonal expansion. Patients showed significantly higher frequencies than controls for roughly five TRBV segments, among them TRBV5-6, TRBV5-1 and TRBV20-1. The multiple sclerosis patient group was slightly younger than the control group.

Receptor amplification or capture employed PCR. Sequencing took place on an Illumina HiSeq 2500. To reduce PCR and sequencing biases, unique molecular identifiers were incorporated into the TCR beta cDNA libraries. Per 1 to 10 million input T cells, approximately 500,000 cDNA molecules were obtained, such that each molecule approximated one T cell. Patient libraries were prepared and sequenced with the same protocol used for the earlier healthy control dataset. Samples belonging to the same batch were prepared together, multiplexed and sequenced on a shared HiSeq lane. Under the source paper's analysis protocol: Raw barcoded reads were processed with MIGEC, and single-read molecular identifier groups were discarded before consensus assembly and CDR3 extraction. Clonotype tables were post-analysed with VDJtools, normalizing diversity by down-sampling all datasets to the smallest sample size. To correct batch-related cross-sample contamination, repertoire overlap clustering matched CDR3 amino acid sequences but not nucleotide sequences. The public reads were reanalyzed by TCRdb: fastp trimming at Q25, MiXCR alignment, in-frame beta chains only. Merged by CDR3 protein, the rows form single entries marked with the most common genes and DNA. In this record, the V and J calls reflect TCRdb's handling and not the investigators' own analysis. The table for this sample lists a few hundred thousand distinct CDR3 sequences; roughly 45% of them were counted only once. Roughly an eighth of the sample is taken by the ten largest.

V sheds 4 bases and J sheds 0 bases, leaving 12 bases between their ends. The germline V gene gives CDR1 as KGHSH and CDR2 as LQKENI. Including the terminal cysteine and phenylalanine, the CDR3 comprises 15 residues. Here the CDR3 DNA is all that survives: 45 bases in frame from base 1. To demonstrate the VDJtools post-analysis software, the study profiled TCR beta repertoires from the peripheral blood of around 13 young patients with multiple sclerosis. The patients with multiple sclerosis were children and adolescents between roughly 6 and 15 years of age. This clonotype has just one count. Its antigen is not yet known. No quality values exist for individual bases; no much larger clone is one base distant.

In this chain, TRBV18 is recombined with TRBJ1-2; TRBD1 is perhaps the D gene, given 6 matching bases. This TCR was recovered from a girl aged 10 to 17 with multiple sclerosis. Specimen: blood. The nucleotide sequence is TGTGCCAGCTCACTATCGGGGGCGCCTAACTATGGCTACACCTTC. This gives the protein CASSLSGAPNYGYTF.